A selection of T cell receptor beta chains follows, all from one sample in a study of blood T cell repertoires in COVID-19. The data were produced by immunoSEQ multiplex PCR, yet TCRdb's version contains in-frame clones alone and is incomplete. Here the sample spans fewer than 250,000 clones, 87% being singletons. What was sequenced was PBMCs or T cells enriched from blood (not recorded which). The receptors derive from a young woman with acute COVID-19. The CDR3 runs from the conserved cysteine through the conserved F or W. D genes are given only for firm matches. Some rows have no size entry. The others give once, few or many, or a class for an expanded clone.

J | D | V | size | DNA | CDR3
TRBJ2-7 | TRBD1 | TRBV9 | . | TGTGCCAGCAACATGGAAGGGACAGGGGGCGAGCAGTACTTC | CASNMEGTGGEQYF
TRBJ2-2 | . | TRBV5-6 | . | TGTGCCAGCAGCTTTGAACAGGGCTCCACCGGGGAGCTGTTTTTT | CASSFEQGSTGELFF
TRBJ1-5 | . | TRBV27 | . | TGTGCCAGCAGTCCTTATACGGGGGGTCCTTGGCCCCAGCATTTT | CASSPYTGGPWPQHF
TRBJ2-7 | TRBD1 | TRBV10-3 | few | TGTGCCATCAGTGGGGACAGGGGGTCAGTTGAGCAGTACTTC | CAISGDRGSVEQYF
TRBJ2-2 | . | TRBV3-1/TRBV3-2 | . | TGTGCCAGCAGCCAAAAAGGGGGAACCGGGGAGCTGTTTTTT | CASSQKGGTGELFF
TRBJ2-3 | TRBD2 | TRBV4-1 | . | TGCGCCAGTAGCGGGGCCGGCACAGATACGCAGTATTTT | CASSGAGTDTQYF
TRBJ2-7 | . | TRBV5-1 | . | TGCGCCAGCACCACAGGTTCTGGCTACGAGCAGTACTTC | CASTTGSGYEQYF
TRBJ1-5 | TRBD1 | TRBV13 | . | TGTGCCAGCAGCTCTAGACAGGGAAATCAGCCCCAGCATTTT | CASSSRQGNQPQHF
TRBJ1-1 | TRBD1 | TRBV5-1 | . | TGCGCCAGCAGCTTAGGGACAGGGGGCCAAGCAAGTGAAGCTTTCTTT | CASSLGTGGQASEAFF
TRBJ2-7 | . | TRBV4-1 | . | TGCGCCAGCAGCCGTTCTCCCGAGAACTACGAGCAGTACTTC | CASSRSPENYEQYF
TRBJ2-5 | TRBD1 | TRBV9 | . | TGTGCCAGCGGCAGACAGGGTTGGGGGACCCAGTACTTC | CASGRQGWGTQYF
TRBJ1-2 | TRBD1 | TRBV28 | . | TGTGCCAGCACCTCCAGTGGGACAGAGAATTATGGCTACACCTTC | CASTSSGTENYGYTF
TRBJ1-2 | TRBD1 | TRBV7-9 | . | TGTGCCAGCAGCTTAGCGCAGGGGGGAGGCTACACCTTC | CASSLAQGGGYTF
TRBJ2-6 | . | TRBV4-1 | . | TGCGCCAGCAGCCAAGGGAGTCAAAGAAGCTCTGGGGCCAACGTCCTGACTTTC | CASSQGSQRSSGANVLTF
TRBJ1-2 | . | TRBV7-9 | . | TGTGCCAGCAGCTTAGTTGCGGGGGGCGACCATTCTGACTATGGCTACACCTTC | CASSLVAGGDHSDYGYTF
TRBJ1-2 | TRBD1 | TRBV7-2 | . | TGTGCCAGCAGCTCAGACAGGGGTGGGTATGGCTACACCTTC | CASSSDRGGYGYTF
TRBJ1-5 | TRBD1 | TRBV30 | . | TGTGCCTGGAGTGCCCGACAGGGATATAGCAATCAGCCCCAGCATTTT | CAWSARQGYSNQPQHF
TRBJ1-2 | TRBD1 | TRBV3-1/TRBV3-2 | . | TGTGCCAGCAGCCAAGGAACAGGGGCGGATTATGGCTACACCTTC | CASSQGTGADYGYTF
TRBJ2-6 | . | TRBV27 | once | TGTGCCAGCGGCCCGCAGTACTCTGGGGCCAACGTCCTGACTTTC | CASGPQYSGANVLTF
TRBJ1-1 | TRBD1 | TRBV7-8 | once | TGTGCCAGCAGCTTAGGGTCTGGGACAGGAACTGAAGCTTTCTTT | CASSLGSGTGTEAFF